The 20 T cell receptor beta chains listed next were all sequenced from one sample in a study of blood T cell repertoires in COVID-19. Only in-frame clones appear in the TCRdb table, and some are missing; sequencing was by immunoSEQ multiplex PCR. In the table there are under 300,000 clones, 88% of which are singletons. Specimen: PBMCs or T cells enriched from blood (not recorded which). These receptors all come from a woman between 45 and 65 years old who had recovered from COVID-19.

The genes are TRBV24-1 and TRBJ1-1; 12 bases align to TRBD1. Germline CDR1 KGHDR, CDR2 SFDVKD. The junction had 20 bases not matched to a gene; V was cut back by 3 bases and J by 10 bases. This CDR3 contains 19 residues. The CDR3: CATSDGTGGSGPRLQGAFF. The CDR3, as DNA: TGTGCCACCAGTGATGGGACAGGGGGCAGCGGACCCCGTTTGCAGGGAGCTTTCTTT.

The chain joins TRBV27 to TRBJ1-4; unclear D gene. Germline V lookup: CDR1 MNHEY, CDR2 SMNVEV (reference sequence). Trimming cost V 2 bases and J 8 bases, with 9 bases left between them. The CDR3 spans 13 residues. CDR3 nucleotide sequence: TGTGCCAGCAGTTTAGCGGGAGGGGAAAAACTGTTTTTT. This encodes CASSLAGGEKLFF.

CDR3 in amino acids: CASSPDRGGYEQYF. The CDR3 region has the DNA TGTGCCAGCAGCCCGGACAGGGGAGGCTACGAGCAGTACTTC. The V and J genes are TRBV6-5 and TRBJ2-7, with 9 bases aligning to TRBD1. This CDR3 is built from 14 residues. V shed 6 bases, J shed 3 bases, and the junction held 6 bases outside the gene matches. Germline loops: CDR1 MNHEY, CDR2 SVGAGI.

A word on this clone: The same CDR3 is also encoded by other DNA sequences in this sample. The chain combines TRBV27 with TRBJ1-3; no firm D call. The CDR3 has 14 residues. Deletions cut 0 bases from V and 3 bases from J, with 6 bases between. The germline gives CDR1 MNHEY, CDR2 SMNVEV (reference sequence). The CDR3 sequence: CASSLSGGGNTIYF. The CDR3 bases are TGTGCCAGCAGTTTATCCGGCGGTGGAAACACCATATATTTT.

J is TRBJ1-5 and V is TRBV28, with D possibly TRBD1 on 6 matching bases. Trimming left V 6 bases short and J 7 bases short, with 19 bases between. The CDR3 has 15 residues. Germline CDR1 is MDHEN and CDR2 is SYDVKM. Here the CDR3 DNA reads TGTGCCAGCAGGCCGGGGCCGGGGGGCTCACAGCCCCAGCATTTT. Its translation: CASRPGPGGSQPQHF.

This sequence joins TRBV24-1 and TRBJ2-1; 8 bases match TRBD2. CDR3 length: 15 residues. CDR1 and CDR2 (germline): KGHDR, SFDVKD. After removal of 5 bases from V and 8 bases from J, the junction contained 10 bases not matched to a gene. This chain's CDR3 is CATSGLAGSSDEQFF. CDR3 nucleotide sequence: TGTGCCACCAGTGGTTTAGCGGGATCTTCCGATGAGCAGTTCTTC.

The chain employs TRBV5-1 and TRBJ2-2, with TRBD2 matching 7 bases. CDR1 SGHRS and CDR2 YFSETQ come from the germline V gene. The J segment lost 5 bases and the V segment lost 4 bases, leaving 11 bases of the junction unmatched. CDR3 length equals 16 residues. CDR3 coding DNA: TGCGCCAGCAGCCCCATGGGCGGGAGCACAACCGGGGAGCTGTTTTTT. Translating gives CASSPMGGSTTGELFF.

The genes are TRBV3-1 (or the pseudogene TRBV3-2) and TRBJ1-2; 9 positions match TRBD1. V lost 6 bases, J lost 4 bases, and 6 bases stayed unmatched. The germline gives CDR1 LGHDT, CDR2 YNNKEL (reference sequence). This CDR3 region has 14 residues. CDR3 residues: CASRRTGESYGYTF. CDR3 in DNA: TGTGCCAGCAGGAGGACAGGGGAATCCTATGGCTACACCTTC.

The rearrangement joins TRBV15 to TRBJ2-2; the D call may be TRBD1 or TRBD2 (10 bases each). The CDR3 covers 19 residues. CDR1 LNHNV and CDR2 YYDKDF come from the germline V gene (reference sequence). V was shortened by 5 bases and J by 6 bases, with 28 bases between the two germline ends. The CDR3, as DNA: TGTGCCACCAGCGGCCGGGACAGGGGAAGCGGGAGGGTGGCCGGGGAGCTGTTTTTT. Encoded protein: CATSGRDRGSGRVAGELFF.

The V call is TRBV29-1, the J call TRBJ1-2; tentatively, D is TRBD1 (5 bases). This CDR3 has 15 residues. The germline gives CDR1 SQVTM, CDR2 ANQGSEA. Trimming removed 2 bases from V and 1 base from J, with 14 bases in between. The DNA for the CDR3 is TGCAGCGTTGAAAGTCCAGGGCCTATTAACTATGGCTACACCTTC. Amino acid sequence: CSVESPGPINYGYTF.

In DNA, the CDR3 is TGTGCCAGCAGTTTCGGTTATTCCTACAATGAGCAGTTCTTC. This gives the protein CASSFGYSYNEQFF. This chain connects TRBV28 to TRBJ2-1; D gene uncertain. The V gene's germline CDR1 is MDHEN and CDR2 SYDVKM. Between the trimmed V and J ends, which lost 3 bases and 1 base, there was a span of 7 bases. The CDR3 is 14 amino acids.

In DNA form, the CDR3 reads TGTGCCAGCAGCTTTGGCGGCAGCTACGAGCAGTACTTC. Residues: CASSFGGSYEQYF. The rearrangement links TRBV7-9 to TRBJ2-7; no definite D call. The CDR3 has 13 amino acids. Trimming removed 3 bases from V and 3 bases from J, with 9 bases in between. Germline loops: CDR1 SEHNR, CDR2 FQNEAQ (reference sequence).

J is TRBJ2-1 and V is TRBV24-1; D might be TRBD2 (5 bases). V was cut by 4 bases and J by 2 bases, with 14 bases left in between. The germline CDR1 and CDR2 sequences are KGHDR and SFDVKD. CDR3 size: 16 residues. The chain's CDR3 is CATSDLDSTTYNEQFF. The CDR3 nucleotides read TGTGCCACCAGTGACCTGGACTCGACCACCTACAATGAGCAGTTCTTC.

As DNA, the CDR3 is TGTGCCAGCAGCTTAGAGGGGCCAGTAGCTTTCTTT. Amino acid sequence: CASSLEGPVAFF. The J gene is TRBJ1-1, the V gene TRBV7-2; perhaps TRBD1 as D (5 bases). The germline gives CDR1 SGHTA, CDR2 FQGNSA. The V end was cut by 1 base, the J end by 10 bases, with 10 bases between. This CDR3 is built from 12 residues. Based on the CDR3 plus reference TRBV7-2 and TRBJ1-1, the full variable domain is GAGVSQSPSNKVTEKGKDVELRCDPISGHTALYWYRQSLGQGLEFLIYFQGNSAPDKSGLPSDRFSAERTGGSVSTLTIQRTQQEDSAVYLCASSLEGPVAFFGQGTRLTVV.

This clone was seen just once. This sequence joins TRBV28 and TRBJ1-5; tentatively, D is TRBD1 (5 bases). Germline-derived CDR1 and CDR2 are MDHEN and SYDVKM. The V and J ends lost 6 bases and 2 bases respectively, with 20 bases between them. The CDR3 is 17 amino acids. The CDR3 sequence: CASRTPSGAIGNQPQHF. The CDR3 DNA is TGTGCCAGCAGAACCCCGAGCGGGGCTATAGGCAATCAGCCCCAGCATTTT. The full variable domain, its missing parts supplied by reference TRBV28 and TRBJ1-5, is DVKVTQSSRYLVKRTGEKVFLECVQDMDHENMFWYRQDPGLGLRLIYFSYDVKMKEKGDIPEGYSVSREKKERFSLILESASTNQTSMYLCASRTPSGAIGNQPQHFGDGTRLSIL.

The V call is TRBV28, the J call TRBJ2-1, with 7 positions matching TRBD2. CDR3 length: 16 amino acids. The germline CDR1 and CDR2 sequences are MDHEN and SYDVKM. The ends lost 3 bases at V and 5 bases at J; junction bases unmatched: 10. CDR3 nucleotide sequence: TGTGCCAGCAGTTTCTTCGTCGCGGGAGCGGACAATGAGCAGTTCTTC. Residues: CASSFFVAGADNEQFF.

The chain carries TRBV4-3 and TRBJ2-2, with a weak D call TRBD2 (6 bases). Trimming shortened V by 0 bases and J by 5 bases, and 10 bases separated the two germline ends. Germline V gene sequence: CDR1 LGHNA, CDR2 YSLEER. The CDR3 consists of 15 residues. The CDR3 DNA sequence: TGCGCCAGCAGCCAAGAAGGCGGGGCTACCGGGGAGCTGTTTTTT. This gives the protein CASSQEGGATGELFF.

This clone was counted only a few times. This chain uses TRBV13 with TRBJ1-2; weak D call: TRBD1 (6 bases). The CDR3 contains 15 residues. Germline CDR1 reads PRHDT; CDR2 reads FYEKMQ (reference sequence). The ends were cut back, 5 bases at V and 1 base at J, with 14 bases in the middle. CDR3 residues: CASSPRTDLNYGYTF. CDR3 sequence (DNA): TGTGCCAGCAGCCCAAGGACAGACCTTAACTATGGCTACACCTTC.

This clone was counted a single time. The genes are TRBV11-2 and TRBJ1-6, with D possibly TRBD1 on 5 matching bases. The germline CDR1 and CDR2 sequences are SGHAT and FQNNGV. Trimming took 2 bases from V and 6 from J, leaving 17 bases between them. The CDR3 is made up of 17 amino acids. This CDR3 reads CASSLRLYSTANSPLHF. CDR3 nucleotide sequence: TGTGCCAGCAGCTTACGTCTGTACTCGACAGCTAATTCACCCCTCCACTTT.

The chain recombines TRBV19 with TRBJ1-5, with 8 bases fitting TRBD1. Germline CDR1 reads LNHDA; CDR2 reads SQIVND (reference sequence). The CDR3 contains 15 residues. After removal of 4 bases from V and 4 bases from J, the junction contained 6 bases not matched to a gene. CDR3 DNA: TGTGCCAGTAGTACAGGACAGGGTCCGAATCAGCCCCAGCATTTT. It is translated as CASSTGQGPNQPQHF.